This TCR beta chain was profiled in a study of CD8+ T cells in alopecia areata. The wider study: Tofacitinib therapy lasting 6 to 18 months was followed by 6 months off drug.

Trimming removed 5 bases from V and 5 bases from J; junction bases left unmatched: 6. The CDR3 loop spans 15 amino acids. CDR1 is MNHNY and CDR2 is SVGAGI in the germline V gene (reference sequence). RNA, once extracted, was reverse transcribed into cDNA for use as the sequencing template. The method was immunoSEQ multiplex PCR; TCRdb's version includes in-frame clones alone and lacks a portion of them. The sample records some 95,000 clones, nearly 45% being singletons. The chain is built from TRBV6-6 and TRBJ2-3; 11 bases map to TRBD2. This TCR was sampled from a human donor with alopecia areata. Specimen: CD4+ T cells sorted from blood. CDR3 sequence: CASSPGLADLDTQYF. The CDR3 nucleotides are TGTGCCAGCAGTCCGGGACTAGCGGATCTAGATACGCAGTATTTT.